Each of the 17 T cell receptor beta chains below was sequenced from the same sample in a study of blood T cell repertoires in COVID-19. Data came from immunoSEQ multiplex PCR; TCRdb stores just in-frame clones and leaves some out. The data contain fewer than 350,000 clones, around 86% of them singletons. Specimen: peripheral blood. These receptors originate from a woman aged 55-70 years with active or convalescent COVID-19.

This chain links TRBV5-1 with TRBJ2-3; D remains unclear. Germline V CDR1 and CDR2: SGHRS, YFSETQ. Deletions cut 4 bases from V and 5 bases from J, with 5 bases between. CDR3 size: 11 residues. CDR3 DNA: TGCGCCAGCAGCACAGTAGATACGCAGTATTTT. It codes for CASSTVDTQYF.

V and J are TRBV14 and TRBJ1-2, with 8 bases that match TRBD1. With V trimmed by 4 bases and J by 8 bases, 9 bases remained unmatched. This CDR3 is 14 amino acids long. Germline V gives CDR1 SGHDN, CDR2 FVKESK. The CDR3 is CASSLIGQGEGYTF. DNA of the CDR3: TGTGCCAGCAGCCTAATCGGACAGGGCGAGGGCTACACCTTC.

The rearrangement joins TRBV9 to TRBJ1-1, with D perhaps matching TRBD1 (6 bases). V lost 0 bases and J lost 1, with 10 bases in between. Looked up from germline, CDR1 is SGDLS and CDR2 is YYNGEE. The CDR3 consists of 15 residues. As DNA, the CDR3 is TGTGCCAGCAGCGTAGCTACAGGGCAGAACACTGAAGCTTTCTTT. Translating gives CASSVATGQNTEAFF.

The V gene is TRBV2, the J gene TRBJ2-3; 8 bases align to TRBD1. J gave up 2 bases and V 7 bases, and 8 bases lay outside the gene matches. This CDR3 is built from 15 residues. CDR1 SNHLY and CDR2 FYNNEI come from the germline V gene. The CDR3 DNA reads as TGTGCCAGCAATCCGACAGGGGCCTTCACAGATACGCAGTATTTT. This encodes CASNPTGAFTDTQYF.

This clone was recorded once. The genes are TRBV5-5 and TRBJ1-5, with 11 bases matching TRBD1. V was clipped by 3 bases and J by 7 bases; unmatched bases: 3. This CDR3 is built from 14 residues. CDR1 SGHKS and CDR2 YYEKEE come from the germline V gene (reference sequence). The CDR3 sequence: CASSSGTGGQPQHF. CDR3 DNA: TGTGCCAGCAGCTCCGGGACAGGGGGGCAGCCCCAGCATTTT.

The chain carries TRBV6-6 and TRBJ1-4; 12 nucleotides match TRBD1. The junction had 6 bases not matched to a gene; V was cut back by 6 bases and J by 7 bases. In germline, CDR1 is MNHNY, CDR2 SVGAGI (reference sequence). The CDR3 contains 15 residues. CDR3 sequence: CASSPGQGAGEKLFF. CDR3 coding DNA: TGTGCCAGCAGCCCGGGACAGGGGGCGGGTGAAAAACTGTTTTTT.

This chain uses TRBV4-2 with TRBJ2-7; 12 positions match TRBD2. This CDR3 has 15 amino acids. Germline V CDR1 and CDR2: LGHNA, YNFKEQ. The J segment lost 6 bases and the V segment lost 1 base, leaving 4 bases of the junction unmatched. The CDR3 here is CASSQGGLAGVEQYF. The DNA for the CDR3 is TGTGCCAGCAGCCAAGGGGGACTAGCGGGCGTCGAGCAGTACTTC.

The CDR3, as DNA: TGTGCCAGCAGTCCTAGCGGGGGTACTCCTCACGATGAGCAGTTCTTC. This codes for CASSPSGGTPHDEQFF. V is TRBV28 and J is TRBJ2-1, with 10 bases matching TRBD2. Trimming removed 5 bases from V and 8 bases from J; junction bases left unmatched: 12. CDR1 and CDR2 (germline): MDHEN, SYDVKM. There are 16 residues in the CDR3.

V gene TRBV10-3 combines with J gene TRBJ2-5; 12 bases match TRBD2. Germline V CDR1 and CDR2: ENHRY, SYGVKD. The CDR3 sequence is 15 residues long. The V and J ends lost 3 bases and 4 bases, in that order; junction bases with no gene match: 3. CDR3 amino acids: CAISDLAGGGETQYF. The CDR3 nucleotides read TGTGCCATCAGTGATCTAGCGGGGGGGGGAGAGACCCAGTACTTC.

This clone was observed a handful of times. The chain has TRBV30 and TRBJ1-5; 8 bases match TRBD1. After removal of 5 bases from V and 4 bases from J, the junction contained 4 bases not matched to a gene. The CDR3 is made up of 13 amino acids. Germline lookup yields CDR1 GTSNPN and CDR2 SVGIG (reference sequence). CDR3 DNA sequence: TGTGCCTGGGCGACAGGGGCTAATCAGCCCCAGCATTTT. Protein: CAWATGANQPQHF.

DNA of the CDR3: TGTGCCAGCAGTGACAGAAACCCTAACTATGGCTACACCTTC. It encodes CASSDRNPNYGYTF. The V gene is TRBV25-1, the J gene TRBJ1-2; no clear D. The CDR3 has 14 amino acids. Germline V lookup: CDR1 MGHDK, CDR2 SYGVNS. Trimming took 3 bases from V and 0 from J, leaving 8 bases between them.

This clone was picked up one time. The chain links TRBV6-6 to TRBJ2-7; no definite D call. V shed 8 bases and J shed 5 bases, with 19 bases lying between them. The CDR3 runs 14 residues. Germline-derived CDR1 and CDR2 are MNHNY and SVGAGI (reference sequence). This CDR3 is CASAYPVRTDEQYF. Written as DNA, the CDR3 is TGTGCCAGCGCGTACCCGGTCCGCACGGACGAGCAGTACTTC.

The V and J genes are TRBV29-1 and TRBJ1-2; no reliable D call. CDR1 is SQVTM and CDR2 is ANQGSEA in the germline V gene. V was cut by 7 bases and J by 2 bases, with 14 bases left in between. This CDR3 region has 13 residues. The DNA of the CDR3 is TGCAGCGCCTCTGAGGGAGACAACTATGGCTACACCTTC. It encodes CSASEGDNYGYTF.

This clone was counted a few times. The chain employs TRBV5-8 and TRBJ1-6, with a weak D call TRBD1 (5 bases). V lost 0 bases to trimming and J lost 10 bases, with 17 bases between them. The CDR3 contains 16 residues. The V gene's germline CDR1 is SGHTS and CDR2 YDEGEE. The CDR3 bases are TGTGCCAGCAGCTTGGCCGGGGGGGGAGGTTACTCACCCCTCCACTTT. Its translation: CASSLAGGGGYSPLHF.

The V gene is TRBV20-1, the J gene TRBJ2-7; TRBD2 agrees at 7 bases. The junction had 1 base not matched to a gene; V was cut back by 6 bases and J by 5 bases. The length of the CDR3 is 10 residues. CDR1 and CDR2 from the germline V gene are DFQATT and SNEGSKA (reference sequence). This CDR3 reads CSAGGDEQYF. CDR3 nucleotide sequence: TGCAGTGCGGGGGGGGACGAGCAGTACTTC.

The chain couples TRBV3-1 (or the pseudogene TRBV3-2) to TRBJ1-6; D gene unclear. The ends were cut back, 4 bases at V and 1 base at J, with 8 bases in the middle. The CDR3 has 15 residues. CDR1 LGHDT and CDR2 YNNKEL come from the germline V gene (reference sequence). The CDR3, as DNA: TGTGCCAGCAGCCGTGAGGGTTCCTATAATTCACCCCTCCACTTT. Its translation: CASSREGSYNSPLHF.

The chain joins TRBV27 to TRBJ1-1; the D gene is possibly TRBD1 (6 bases). The CDR3 sequence is 15 residues long. Germline lookup yields CDR1 MNHEY and CDR2 SMNVEV (reference sequence). V lost 4 bases and J 2 bases, leaving 14 bases between the germline ends. CDR3 coding DNA: TGTGCCAGCAGTTCGTACCGGGACACCAACACTGAAGCTTTCTTT. It is translated as CASSSYRDTNTEAFF.